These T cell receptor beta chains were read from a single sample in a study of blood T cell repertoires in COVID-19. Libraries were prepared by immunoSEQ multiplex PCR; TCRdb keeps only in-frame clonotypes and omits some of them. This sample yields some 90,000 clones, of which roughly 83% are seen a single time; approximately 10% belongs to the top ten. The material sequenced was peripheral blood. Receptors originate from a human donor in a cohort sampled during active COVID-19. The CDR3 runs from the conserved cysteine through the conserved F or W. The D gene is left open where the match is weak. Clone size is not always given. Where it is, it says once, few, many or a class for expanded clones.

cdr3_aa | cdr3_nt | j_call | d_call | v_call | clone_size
CASSPGLISGANVLTF | TGTGCTAGCAGCCCAGGGCTCATCTCTGGGGCCAACGTCCTGACTTTC | TRBJ2-6 | NA | TRBV7-7 | NA
CAWRALAVEQFF | TGTGCCTGGAGGGCCCTCGCGGTTGAGCAGTTCTTC | TRBJ2-1 | NA | TRBV30 | NA
CASSEAPVYEQYF | TGTGCCAGCAGTGAAGCCCCGGTCTACGAGCAGTACTTC | TRBJ2-7 | NA | TRBV2 | NA
CASSVGGGEIYGYTF | TGTGCCAGCAGCGTAGGCGGGGGGGAGATCTATGGCTACACCTTC | TRBJ1-2 | NA | TRBV9 | many
CASSQARTSGRYEQYF | TGTGCCAGCAGCCAAGCCAGGACTAGCGGGAGGTACGAGCAGTACTTC | TRBJ2-7 | TRBD2 | TRBV14 | few
CASRRDRENTEAFF | TGTGCCAGCAGACGAGACAGGGAGAACACTGAAGCTTTCTTT | TRBJ1-1 | TRBD1 | TRBV6-5 | few
CAWRGIYEQYF | TGTGCCTGGCGGGGGATCTACGAGCAGTACTTC | TRBJ2-7 | NA | TRBV30 | once
CASSPGGGANVLTF | TGTGCCAGTAGTCCTGGCGGTGGGGCCAACGTCCTGACTTTC | TRBJ2-6 | NA | TRBV19 | NA
CASSKPLAGGGSYNEQFF | TGTGCCAGCAGCAAACCACTAGCGGGGGGCGGCTCCTACAATGAGCAGTTCTTC | TRBJ2-1 | TRBD2 | TRBV6-2/TRBV6-3 | NA
CASSENRGGYWSPLHF | TGTGCCAGCAGTGAGAACAGGGGAGGATATTGGTCACCCCTCCACTTT | TRBJ1-6 | TRBD1 | TRBV2 | NA
CASSLGVFPYEQYF | TGTGCCAGCAGCTTGGGAGTGTTCCCCTACGAGCAGTACTTC | TRBJ2-7 | NA | TRBV5-4 | few
CASSYERGYQETQYF | TGTGCCAGCAGTTACGAGCGGGGGTACCAAGAGACCCAGTACTTC | TRBJ2-5 | TRBD2 | TRBV6-2/TRBV6-3 | NA
CASSLGISGNTGELFF | TGTGCCAGCAGTTTAGGTATTAGCGGGAACACCGGGGAGCTGTTTTTT | TRBJ2-2 | NA | TRBV27 | NA
CASTPHRGRTDTQYF | TGTGCCAGTACGCCCCACAGGGGGCGAACAGATACGCAGTATTTT | TRBJ2-3 | TRBD1 | TRBV19 | NA
CASSTGVEQYF | TGTGCCAGTAGTACAGGGGTGGAGCAGTACTTC | TRBJ2-7 | NA | TRBV19 | NA
CASSDGWRATHGYTF | TGTGCCAGCAGCGACGGGTGGAGGGCTACACATGGCTACACCTTC | TRBJ1-2 | NA | TRBV5-6 | NA
CASSFSGETQYF | TGTGCCAGCAGTTTTTCCGGAGAGACCCAGTACTTC | TRBJ2-5 | NA | TRBV12-3/TRBV12-4 | NA
CASSSGLAGGFTYEQYF | TGTGCCAGCAGCTCGGGACTAGCGGGAGGATTTACCTACGAGCAGTACTTC | TRBJ2-7 | TRBD2 | TRBV28 | NA
CASRPSGTGELFF | TGTGCCAGCAGGCCTTCGGGTACCGGGGAGCTGTTTTTT | TRBJ2-2 | NA | TRBV28 | NA
CASSLVAGGPDTQYF | TGCGCCAGCAGCTTGGTAGCGGGAGGCCCAGATACGCAGTATTTT | TRBJ2-3 | TRBD2 | TRBV5-1 | NA
CASSVSTGATDTQYF | TGTGCCAGCTCAGTATCGACAGGGGCAACAGATACGCAGTATTTT | TRBJ2-3 | TRBD1 | TRBV18 | NA
CASSRTGDSNQPQHF | TGTGCCAGTAGTCGGACAGGAGATAGCAATCAGCCCCAGCATTTT | TRBJ1-5 | TRBD1 | TRBV19 | NA
CAIAPARTGEAGELFF | TGTGCCATCGCTCCAGCCCGGACAGGGGAAGCCGGGGAGCTGTTTTTT | TRBJ2-2 | TRBD1 | TRBV10-3 | NA
CASSLTSGREAEQYF | TGTGCCAGCAGCTTAACTAGCGGGAGGGAGGCGGAGCAGTACTTC | TRBJ2-7 | TRBD2 | TRBV5-4 | once
CASRGLAGVTGELFF | TGTGCCAGTCGGGGACTAGCGGGGGTCACCGGGGAGCTGTTTTTT | TRBJ2-2 | TRBD2 | TRBV19 | NA
CATSPSGGGDGAEAFF | TGTGCCACCAGCCCGTCGGGGGGGGGCGATGGCGCTGAAGCTTTCTTT | TRBJ1-1 | NA | TRBV24-1 | NA
CASSARTSGGAALTDTQYF | TGTGCCAGCTCAGCGAGGACTAGCGGGGGGGCCGCCCTCACAGATACGCAGTATTTT | TRBJ2-3 | TRBD2 | TRBV18 | NA
CASSIAGTSGGNTGELFF | TGTGCCAGTAGTATAGCCGGGACTAGCGGCGGGAACACCGGGGAGCTGTTTTTT | TRBJ2-2 | TRBD2 | TRBV19 | NA
CASSPGQASEEQFF | TGTGCCAGCAGCCCCGGACAGGCTTCGGAGGAGCAGTTCTTC | TRBJ2-1 | TRBD1 | TRBV11-3 | NA
CASSLGQGDNSPLHF | TGTGCCAGCAGCTTGGGACAGGGAGATAATTCACCCCTCCACTTT | TRBJ1-6 | TRBD1 | TRBV6-4 | NA
CASSRRQLYAQYF | TGTGCCAGCAGTCGGCGACAGCTCTATGCGCAGTATTTT | TRBJ2-3 | NA | TRBV28 | NA
CASRAKGTGELFF | TGTGCCAGTAGGGCAAAGGGGACCGGGGAGCTGTTTTTT | TRBJ2-2 | NA | TRBV19 | NA
CASSFGGTGGMTEAFF | TGTGCCAGCAGCTTTGGGGGGACAGGGGGCATGACTGAAGCTTTCTTT | TRBJ1-1 | TRBD1 | TRBV5-4 | NA
CASSFRDRVSPLHF | TGTGCCAGCAGTTTCCGGGACAGGGTTTCACCCCTCCACTTT | TRBJ1-6 | TRBD1 | TRBV27 | NA
CASSTTGQEKLFF | TGTGCCAGCAGTACCACAGGGCAGGAAAAACTGTTTTTT | TRBJ1-4 | NA | TRBV2 | NA
CASSQDPGSNSPLHF | TGCGCCAGCAGCCAAGATCCGGGGAGTAATTCACCCCTCCACTTT | TRBJ1-6 | NA | TRBV4-1 | NA
CASSAGTGGAGGYTF | TGTGCCAGCTCAGCCGGGACAGGGGGAGCTGGTGGCTACACCTTC | TRBJ1-2 | TRBD1 | TRBV18 | NA
CASSLSGTPNYGYTF | TGTGCCAGCAGTCTCAGTGGGACTCCTAACTATGGCTACACCTTC | TRBJ1-2 | NA | TRBV27 | medium-sized
CASSSDGGNTGELFF | TGTGCCAGCAGCTCCGACGGGGGGAACACCGGGGAGCTGTTTTTT | TRBJ2-2 | NA | TRBV7-9 | NA
CASSYQGQGENSPLHF | TGCGCCAGCAGCTACCAAGGACAGGGGGAAAATTCACCCCTCCACTTT | TRBJ1-6 | TRBD1 | TRBV4-1 | NA
CASRRTSGADTQYF | TGTGCCAGCAGGAGAACTAGCGGAGCAGATACGCAGTATTTT | TRBJ2-3 | TRBD2 | TRBV6-5 | NA
CASSPRDTSSYEQYF | TGTGCCAGCAGTCCCCGGGACACCAGCTCCTACGAGCAGTACTTC | TRBJ2-7 | NA | TRBV9 | NA
CASSLHSTNTEAFF | TGTGCCAGCAGCTTACACAGCACGAACACTGAAGCTTTCTTT | TRBJ1-1 | NA | TRBV11-3 | NA
CASSHDRYSNQPQHF | TGTGCCAGCAGCCACGACAGATATAGCAATCAGCCCCAGCATTTT | TRBJ1-5 | NA | TRBV6-2/TRBV6-3 | NA
CASSLVVLSAYEQYF | TGTGCCAGCAGCTTAGTAGTTTTGTCCGCCTACGAGCAGTACTTC | TRBJ2-7 | NA | TRBV7-2 | few
CASSGGQGAYNEQFF | TGTGCCAGCAGCGGTGGACAGGGGGCCTACAATGAGCAGTTCTTC | TRBJ2-1 | TRBD1 | TRBV9 | once
CASRAGTGYNSPLHF | TGTGCCAGCAGAGCCGGGACAGGATATAATTCACCCCTCCACTTT | TRBJ1-6 | TRBD1 | TRBV28 | NA
CASSYLVGAGQASGLYEQYF | TGTGCCAGCAGTTACTTAGTAGGTGCAGGGCAGGCTAGCGGACTCTACGAGCAGTACTTC | TRBJ2-7 | TRBD2 | TRBV6-2/TRBV6-3 | NA
CASRLSTGGSYNEQFF | TGTGCCAGCAGACTATCCACGGGGGGGTCCTACAATGAGCAGTTCTTC | TRBJ2-1 | TRBD2 | TRBV28 | NA